This TCR beta chain was profiled in a study of control samples from healthy donors and cancer patients. The CDR3 is 13 residues long. Germline V gives CDR1 SGHAT, CDR2 FQNNGV. V lost 6 bases to trimming and J lost 1 base, with 9 bases between them. Method: immunoSEQ multiplex PCR; TCRdb's copy keeps in-frame clones and lacks some. The data contain 350,000 to 450,000 clones, 80% to 95% of them singletons. The chain combines TRBV11-2 with TRBJ2-5; a weak D match, TRBD2 (7 bases). This receptor was obtained from a man aged 40-55 years with head and neck cancer. The sequenced material came from PBMCs. The DNA for the CDR3 is TGTGCCAGCAGTCGGGGGGCCCAAGAGACCCAGTACTTC. This encodes CASSRGAQETQYF. Together with reference TRBV11-2 and TRBJ2-5, the CDR3 gives the full variable domain: EAGVAQSPRYKIIEKRQSVAFWCNPISGHATLYWYQQILGQGPKLLIQFQNNGVVDDSQLPKDRFSAERLKGVDSTLKIQPAKLEDSAVYLCASSRGAQETQYFGPGTRLLVL.